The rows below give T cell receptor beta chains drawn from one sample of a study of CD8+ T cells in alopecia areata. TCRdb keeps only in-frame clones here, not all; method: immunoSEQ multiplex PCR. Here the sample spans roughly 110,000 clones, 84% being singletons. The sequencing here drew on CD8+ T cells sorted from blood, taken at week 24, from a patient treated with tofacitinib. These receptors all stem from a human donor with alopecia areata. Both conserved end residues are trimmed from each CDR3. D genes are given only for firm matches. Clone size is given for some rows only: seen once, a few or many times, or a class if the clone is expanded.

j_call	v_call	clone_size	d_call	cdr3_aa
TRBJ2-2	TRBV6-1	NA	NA	ASSDQWGGTDTGELF
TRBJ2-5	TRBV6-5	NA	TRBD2	ASSYRGLAEETQY
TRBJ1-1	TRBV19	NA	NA	ASSTTGNTEAF
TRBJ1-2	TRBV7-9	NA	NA	ASSPPWENYGYT
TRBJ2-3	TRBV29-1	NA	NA	SVEWDGVGHDTQY
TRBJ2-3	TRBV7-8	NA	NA	ASADIPRGVNTDTQY
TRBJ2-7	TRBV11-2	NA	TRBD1	ASSLDSLLIRGRAYEQY
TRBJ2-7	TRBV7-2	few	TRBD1	ASSPWTGAYEQY
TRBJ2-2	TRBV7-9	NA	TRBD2	ASSLLAGAPNTGELF
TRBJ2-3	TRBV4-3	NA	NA	ASSQERPGDTQY
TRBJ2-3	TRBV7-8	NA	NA	ASSPPGSARSTDTQY
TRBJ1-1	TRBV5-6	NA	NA	ASSFGTSSEAF
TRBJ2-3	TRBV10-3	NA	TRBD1	AISGGQIAPTDTQY
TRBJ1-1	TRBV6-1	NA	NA	ASGRVNTEAF
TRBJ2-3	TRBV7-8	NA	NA	ASTGSSSTDTQY
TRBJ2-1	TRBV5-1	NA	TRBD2	ASYLTSGGYNEQF
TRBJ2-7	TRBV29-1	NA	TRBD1	SASVQGAYEQY
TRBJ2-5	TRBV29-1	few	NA	SVEDTRGTHETQY
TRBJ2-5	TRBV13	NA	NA	ASRQMGLMEETQY
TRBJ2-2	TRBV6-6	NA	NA	ASSYSMGAGELF
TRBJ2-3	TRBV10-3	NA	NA	AISESGPTDTQY
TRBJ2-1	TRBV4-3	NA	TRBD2	ASSPRTSSHNEQF
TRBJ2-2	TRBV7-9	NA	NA	ASSPLSGAGELF
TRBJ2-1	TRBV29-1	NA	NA	SVLPRALVYNEQF
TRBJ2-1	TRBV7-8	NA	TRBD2	ASIHTSGLYNEQF
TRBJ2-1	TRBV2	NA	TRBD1	ASSGDRGANEQF
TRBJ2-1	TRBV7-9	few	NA	ASSSLTTGRGNEQF
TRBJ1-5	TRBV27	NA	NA	ASSDRGNQPQH
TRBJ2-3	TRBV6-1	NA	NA	ASSIYTQY
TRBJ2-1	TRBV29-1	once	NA	SVEDFFAQF
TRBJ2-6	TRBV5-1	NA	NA	ASSDGGRNSGANVLT
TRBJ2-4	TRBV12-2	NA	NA	ASRLGHRGGKNIQY
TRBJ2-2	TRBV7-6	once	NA	ASTLLAENTGELF
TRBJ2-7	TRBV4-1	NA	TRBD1	ASSQGRDRHGEQY
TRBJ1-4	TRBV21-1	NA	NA	ASSRGWSFNEKLF